The entry below gives a single TCR beta chain sequence along with its context. Compared with germline, one end of the junction differs, possibly owing to a read error. The data were obtained in a study of T cells in Graves' hyperthyroidism and ophthalmopathy. RNA transcripts provided the source from which TCR beta CDR3 regions were amplified. The study used the HTBI primer set for a first-round RT-PCR of the TCR CDR3. TCRdb reprocessed the multiplex PCR reads via MiXCR and lists one record per CDR3 protein. There are about 580,000 distinct CDR3 sequences in the sample; 46% occur only once, and around 8% lies in the top ten. Hyperthyroidism was newly diagnosed in patients aged 18 to 65 (duration under 2 months). The source material was peripheral blood or thyroid tissue (not recorded which). This sequence originates from a woman in her late teens or twenties with Graves' hyperthyroidism.

The CDR3 loop is CASSVLGHGRETQYF. The CDR3 DNA reads TGTGCTAGCAGCGTCTTGGGACACGGGAGGGAGACCCAGTACTTC. The chain has TRBV7-7 and TRBJ2-5; TRBD2 is a possible D gene (7 bases). CDR3 length: 15 amino acids. Germline assignment: CDR1 SSHAT and CDR2 FNYEAQ (reference sequence).